Listed below are T cell receptor beta chains from one sample, sequenced in a study of CD8 T cells in ankylosing spondylitis. TCRdb reanalysed the 5' RACE reads using MiXCR and keeps one entry per CDR3 protein. The sample holds under 400,000 distinct CDR3 sequences, 11% seen once. Sequencing was carried out using blood, either unsorted or a sorted T cell fraction (not recorded which). Source of these receptors: a female donor with ankylosing spondylitis or in good health (not recorded which). Each CDR3 is given with its conserved first and last residue. A D gene is named only where the DNA matches it firmly. Size is omitted from some rows. Given values are once, few, many or a class for expanded clones.

many,-,TRBV20-1,TRBJ2-7,TGCAGTGCTAGAGATCAAACGGGAGCTTTGTACGAGCAGTACTTC,CSARDQTGALYEQYF
-,TRBD1,TRBV7-9,TRBJ1-1,TGTGCCAGCAGTCTCGACAGGGTAGAAGCTTTCTTT,CASSLDRVEAFF
many,TRBD1,TRBV28,TRBJ2-1,TGTGCCAGCCTAAAGGGGGACAGGGGCCTCTCGGGTGAGCAGTTCTTC,CASLKGDRGLSGEQFF
many,-,TRBV5-6,TRBJ2-3,TGTGCCAGCAGTCAGGGGAGGAGGACAGATACGCAGTATTTT,CASSQGRRTDTQYF
many,TRBD1,TRBV5-1,TRBJ1-2,TGCGCCAGCAGCTTTTCGGGACAGATCTATGGCTACACCTTC,CASSFSGQIYGYTF
many,-,TRBV27,TRBJ1-2,TGTGCCAGCAGCTACAGGGCGGCAGGCTCGCCTGGCTACACCTTC,CASSYRAAGSPGYTF
few,-,TRBV27,TRBJ1-6,TGTGCCAGCAGTTCTACCTCCGGGACCTATAATTCACCCCTCCACTTT,CASSSTSGTYNSPLHF
many,-,TRBV20-1,TRBJ1-5,TGCAGTGCTAGCGAGGGGATGAGCAATCAGCCCCAGCATTTT,CSASEGMSNQPQHF
-,TRBD2,TRBV9,TRBJ2-1,TGTGCCAGCAGCGCAGCGGGGGGGCCAACCAATGAGCAGTTCTTC,CASSAAGGPTNEQFF
-,-,TRBV5-1,TRBJ2-5,TGCGCCAGCAGCTCAGGACAGATTCAAGAGACCCAGTACTTC,CASSSGQIQETQYF
-,-,TRBV20-1,TRBJ2-3,TGCAGTGCTAGAAGCCTCAACACCCCTAGCACAGATACGCAGTATTTT,CSARSLNTPSTDTQYF
many,-,TRBV5-6,TRBJ2-1,TGTGCCAGCAGCTGGAAGGGTGAGCAGTTCTTC,CASSWKGEQFF
many,-,TRBV7-2,TRBJ2-7,TGTGCCAGCAGCTTAGTGGATCCGGGAATCGGTCACGAGCAGTACTTC,CASSLVDPGIGHEQYF
many,-,TRBV12-3/TRBV12-4,TRBJ2-7,TGTGCCAGCAGTCGATGGACAGAATACGAGCAGTACTTC,CASSRWTEYEQYF
-,-,TRBV7-2,TRBJ2-7,TGTGCCAGCAGTCCGGCGCCGGACTTCTCCTACGAGCAGTACTTC,CASSPAPDFSYEQYF
many,-,TRBV5-1,TRBJ1-4,TGCGCCAGCAGCGGGGGGCTTCGTGAAAAACTGTTTTTT,CASSGGLREKLFF